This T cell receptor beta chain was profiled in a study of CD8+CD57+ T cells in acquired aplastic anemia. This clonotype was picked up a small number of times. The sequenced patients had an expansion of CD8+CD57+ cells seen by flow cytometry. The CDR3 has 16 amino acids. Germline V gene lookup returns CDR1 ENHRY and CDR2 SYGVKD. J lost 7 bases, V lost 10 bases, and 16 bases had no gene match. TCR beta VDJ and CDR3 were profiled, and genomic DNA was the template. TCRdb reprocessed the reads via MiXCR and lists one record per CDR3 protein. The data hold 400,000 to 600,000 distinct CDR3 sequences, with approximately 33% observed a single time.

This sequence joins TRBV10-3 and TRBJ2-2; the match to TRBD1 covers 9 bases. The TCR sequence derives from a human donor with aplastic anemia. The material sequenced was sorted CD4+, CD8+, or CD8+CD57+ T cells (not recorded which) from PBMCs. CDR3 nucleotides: TGTGCCACTGCCAAATTACCGGGACAGGGTTACGGGGAGCTGTTTTTT. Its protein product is CATAKLPGQGYGELFF.